At least ten counts were recorded for the clone carrying this T cell receptor beta chain. The antigen remains unidentified. These data originate in a study of blood T cells in healthy people across ages. Turning to the study itself: The capture of about one barcoded beta molecule per two T cells was achieved by template switching.

Whole-study findings and limits: Roughly linear age-related decline in beta diversity appeared, significant by age 40.

Together with a sample-barcoded 5' primer, a J-beta primer mix was included in a second PCR lasting about 7 to 12 cycles. All samples gave at least 2.5 million CDR3-containing paired-end reads. TCRdb itself ran the 5' RACE reads through MiXCR, one entry per CDR3 protein. The profile shows hundreds of thousands of distinct CDR3 sequences, 29% of them singletons. Sequenced material: blood. The TCR originated in a woman older than 75 in good health.

CDR3 coding DNA: TGTGCCAGCAGCTTAGTCCCAGGGCTTCAAGAGACCCAGTACTTC. Encoded protein: CASSLVPGLQETQYF. This chain connects TRBV7-6 to TRBJ2-5; D might be TRBD1 (5 bases). This CDR3 contains 15 residues. Germline V CDR1 and CDR2: SGHVS, FNYEAQ. V was trimmed by 1 base and J by 2 bases, leaving 11 bases between them.